This T cell receptor beta chain appears in the sequencing data of a study of T-cell memory formation after mild COVID-19. Study summary: The TCR clusters were mostly specific to one donor. Regarding the study as a whole: In pre-infection memory, a portion of responding clones appeared, which suggested that cross-reactive memory joined. For second-wave clones that peaked at day 37, SARS-CoV-2 specificity went unverified.

To note about this clonotype: Its antigen is as yet unknown.

One entry per CDR3 protein results from TCRdb running MiXCR on the 5' RACE reads. The repertoire holds 580,000 or so distinct CDR3 sequences, with 15% to 20% as singletons. This CDR3 spans 16 amino acids. Germline values: CDR1 MGHRA, CDR2 YSYEKL. Trimming shortened V by 4 bases and J by 7 bases, and 20 bases separated the two germline ends. The receptor comes from an adult woman who had mild COVID-19 (a few samples of this study predate the infection). Cell type and time point are not known. The sample comprised PBMCs or a T cell subset sorted from them (not recorded which). The chain is built from TRBV4-1 and TRBJ2-1; the D call may be TRBD1 or TRBD2 (5 bases each). CDR3 sequence (DNA): TGCGCCAGCAGCCCGGGGCCCCTTCGGTCGAGGAATGAGCAGTTCTTC. Translating it yields CASSPGPLRSRNEQFF.